A selection of T cell receptor beta chains follows, all from one sample in a study of cytomegalovirus exposure and HLA in healthy donors. TCRdb's copy holds only in-frame clones and misses some; the assay was immunoSEQ multiplex PCR. The table shows around 160,000 clones, with roughly 80% occurring only once. What was sequenced was PBMCs. These receptors all come from a man aged 18 to 29 in good health and CMV-seropositive. Both conserved end residues are part of each CDR3. A D gene is named only where the DNA matches it firmly.

j_call: TRBJ2-5; d_call: -; v_call: TRBV29-1; cdr3_aa: CSVRQETQYF
j_call: TRBJ1-1; d_call: TRBD1; v_call: TRBV6-1; cdr3_aa: CASSEGQGGIQAFF
j_call: TRBJ2-3; d_call: TRBD2; v_call: TRBV19; cdr3_aa: CASSIELRGGAVYF
j_call: TRBJ2-3; d_call: -; v_call: TRBV4-1; cdr3_aa: CASSQVLTKTSTDTQYF
j_call: TRBJ2-5; d_call: -; v_call: TRBV25-1; cdr3_aa: CASSDTLGAQETQYF
j_call: TRBJ2-7; d_call: -; v_call: TRBV6-5; cdr3_aa: CASSYRGAYEQYF
j_call: TRBJ1-3; d_call: -; v_call: TRBV25-1; cdr3_aa: CASSGRADTIYF
j_call: TRBJ2-5; d_call: -; v_call: TRBV6-5; cdr3_aa: CASSATQETQYF
j_call: TRBJ1-1; d_call: -; v_call: TRBV30; cdr3_aa: CAWSVGGNEAFF
j_call: TRBJ1-3; d_call: TRBD1; v_call: TRBV5-4; cdr3_aa: CASSLTGARFGNTIYF
j_call: TRBJ1-4; d_call: -; v_call: TRBV4-1; cdr3_aa: CASSQEVGGTPNEKVFF
j_call: TRBJ1-2; d_call: TRBD1; v_call: TRBV19; cdr3_aa: CASSWDSSRTYGYTF
j_call: TRBJ1-5; d_call: -; v_call: TRBV6-1; cdr3_aa: CASSAWSPQPQHF
j_call: TRBJ2-5; d_call: TRBD1; v_call: TRBV9; cdr3_aa: CASSVRDREVETQYF
j_call: TRBJ1-1; d_call: -; v_call: TRBV28; cdr3_aa: CASSLFFSGRGGMNTEAFF
j_call: TRBJ1-2; d_call: TRBD1; v_call: TRBV7-6; cdr3_aa: CASSLGGGQEGYTF
j_call: TRBJ2-7; d_call: -; v_call: TRBV28; cdr3_aa: CASSLLVYEQYF
j_call: TRBJ2-1; d_call: -; v_call: TRBV27; cdr3_aa: CASSFASSYNEQFF
j_call: TRBJ2-6; d_call: TRBD1; v_call: TRBV7-9; cdr3_aa: CASSPITGGPGANVLTF
j_call: TRBJ2-7; d_call: -; v_call: TRBV6-6; cdr3_aa: CASIRDSHLYEQYF
j_call: TRBJ2-1; d_call: TRBD2; v_call: TRBV7-2; cdr3_aa: CASSLRPSGSYNEQFF
j_call: TRBJ2-7; d_call: -; v_call: TRBV6-1; cdr3_aa: CASSESAGTGAYEQYF
j_call: TRBJ1-1; d_call: -; v_call: TRBV5-8; cdr3_aa: CASSWGGIFGRNREAFF
j_call: TRBJ2-1; d_call: -; v_call: TRBV5-8; cdr3_aa: CASSLLMGASSYNEQFF
j_call: TRBJ2-1; d_call: -; v_call: TRBV20-1; cdr3_aa: CSARADNEQFF
j_call: TRBJ2-5; d_call: -; v_call: TRBV5-1; cdr3_aa: CASSWSGLQETQYF
j_call: TRBJ2-7; d_call: TRBD2; v_call: TRBV2; cdr3_aa: CASSYGLAGAHEQYF
j_call: TRBJ1-2; d_call: -; v_call: TRBV6-5; cdr3_aa: CASTTGLNYGYTF
j_call: TRBJ1-1; d_call: -; v_call: TRBV19; cdr3_aa: CASSVDWGGTEAFF
j_call: TRBJ1-4; d_call: -; v_call: TRBV7-8; cdr3_aa: CASSPDRSASPTNEKLFF